The present entry profiles one TCR beta chain with its context. Antigen unknown. These data belong to a study of Graves' ophthalmopathy and Graves' hyperthyroidism. Study at large: Absence of ophthalmopathy within 18 months of follow-up defined stable hyperthyroidism.

Trimming cost V 8 bases and J 5 bases, with 12 bases left between them. CDR1 is SQVTM and CDR2 is ANQGSEA in the germline V gene. The CDR3 spans 11 residues. Study results and limitations: The authors also found most expanded thyroid clonotypes above 0.001 frequency in blood. A 13-signature model separated ophthalmopathy from stable hyperthyroidism, about 90% sensitivity, around 79% specificity.

Exclusion covered patients with other autoimmune diseases or uncontrolled infections (as well as pregnancy or lactation). RNA transcripts provided the template for amplifying TCR beta CDR3 regions. A first-round RT-PCR used HTBI primers, followed by a second-round multiplex PCR. Using its own MiXCR run on the multiplex PCR reads, TCRdb lists one record per CDR3 protein. The data show over a million distinct CDR3 sequences, 35% to 40% seen once. The rearrangement joins TRBV29-1 to TRBJ1-1; D perhaps matches TRBD1 (6 bases). The sequencing input was peripheral blood or thyroid tissue (not recorded which). The TCR was taken from an adult man with Graves' hyperthyroidism. The CDR3 region is CSCRQGTEAFF. CDR3 in DNA: TGCAGCTGTCGGCAGGGGACTGAAGCTTTCTTT.